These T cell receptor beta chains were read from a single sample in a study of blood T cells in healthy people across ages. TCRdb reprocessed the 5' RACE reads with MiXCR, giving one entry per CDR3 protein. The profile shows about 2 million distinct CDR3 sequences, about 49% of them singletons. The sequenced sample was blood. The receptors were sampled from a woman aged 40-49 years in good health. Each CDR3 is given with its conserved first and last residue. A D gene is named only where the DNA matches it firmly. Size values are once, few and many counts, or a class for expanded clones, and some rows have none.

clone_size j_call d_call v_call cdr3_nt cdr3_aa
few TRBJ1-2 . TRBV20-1 TGCAGTGCTAGAGATGAGGGGGTAGTGGATGGCTACACCTTC CSARDEGVVDGYTF
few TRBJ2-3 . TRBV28 TGTGCCAGCAGTTTATACTCGGGCCCTTACACAGATACGCAGTATTTT CASSLYSGPYTDTQYF
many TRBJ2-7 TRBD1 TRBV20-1 TGCAGTGCTCCGGGACAGGGGGGCGACGAGCAGTACTTC CSAPGQGGDEQYF
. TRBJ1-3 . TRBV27 TGTGCCAGCAGCCCGACCGTCAGCTCTGGAAACACCATATATTTT CASSPTVSSGNTIYF
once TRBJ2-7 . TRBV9 TGTGCCAGCAGCGTGGGGAACAGAGGTCGAGACGAGCAGTACTTC CASSVGNRGRDEQYF
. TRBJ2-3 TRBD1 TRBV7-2 TGTGCCAGCAGCTCCGACCGGGGACAGCCACTTAGCACAGATACGCAGTATTTT CASSSDRGQPLSTDTQYF
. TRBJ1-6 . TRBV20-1 TGCAGTGCTTCGGGACACAGCTCCTATAATTCACCCCTCCACTTT CSASGHSSYNSPLHF
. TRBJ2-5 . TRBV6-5 TGTGCCAGCACCTTTGACGGGCGAAGGGGGGAGACCCAGTACTTC CASTFDGRRGETQYF
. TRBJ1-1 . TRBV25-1 TGTGCCAGCAGTGGTCCCGGGGGGAGATTACTGCAAGCTTTCTTT CASSGPGGRLLQAFF
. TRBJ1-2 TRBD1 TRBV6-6 TGTGCCAGCAGTCCTTCCAGGACAGGGGTAAATGGCTACACCTTC CASSPSRTGVNGYTF
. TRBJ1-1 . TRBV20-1 TGCAGTGCTAGGGGGGAGGCGGACACTGAAGCTTTCTTT CSARGEADTEAFF
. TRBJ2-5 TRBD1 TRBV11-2 TGTGCCAGCAGCAACGACAGGGGAGAGACCCAGTACTTC CASSNDRGETQYF
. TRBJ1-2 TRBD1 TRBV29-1 TGCAGCGGGAGGGGACAGGGTAACTATGGCTACACCTTC CSGRGQGNYGYTF
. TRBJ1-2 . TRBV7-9 TGTGCCAGCAGCTTAGCGACGGTCGACGACACCTTC CASSLATVDDTF
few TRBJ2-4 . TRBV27 TGTGCCAGCAGTGCGCCCAGTATAGCCAAAAACATTCAGTACTTC CASSAPSIAKNIQYF
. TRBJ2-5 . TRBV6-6 TGTGCCAGGAGACCTCCACAGGGAGAGACCCAGTGCTTC CARRPPQGETQCF
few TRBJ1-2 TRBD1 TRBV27 TGTGCCAGCAGTCCCCAGGGACAGGAGCACGGTGGCTACACCTTC CASSPQGQEHGGYTF
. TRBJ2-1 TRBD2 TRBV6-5 TGTGCCAGCAGTTATACTAGCGGGGGGGCCCCCAATGAGCAGTTCTTC CASSYTSGGAPNEQFF
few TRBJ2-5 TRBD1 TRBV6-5 TGTGCCAGCAGCACGCCGAGACAGGGGCAAGAGACCCAGTACTTC CASSTPRQGQETQYF
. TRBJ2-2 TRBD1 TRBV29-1 TGCAGCGCTTCGAGAGGGGGCTGGGGCACCGGGGAGCTGTTTTTT CSASRGGWGTGELFF
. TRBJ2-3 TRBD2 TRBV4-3 TGCGCCAGCAGCCCAACTACTAGCGGGGGGGCCCCAGATACGCAGTATTTT CASSPTTSGGAPDTQYF
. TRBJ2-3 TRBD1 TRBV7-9 TGTGCCAGCAGCCAAAAGACAGGGGTACTAACAGATACGCAGTATTTT CASSQKTGVLTDTQYF
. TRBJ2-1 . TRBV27 TGTGCCAGCAGCCCTCCTGCTTCCTACACTGAGCAGTTCTTC CASSPPASYTEQFF
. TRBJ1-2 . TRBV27 TGTGCCAGCAGTTTATCATGGAAATCCTATGGCTACACCTTC CASSLSWKSYGYTF
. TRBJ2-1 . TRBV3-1 TGTGCCAGCAGCCAAGGCCAGGACTCCTACAATGCGCAGTTCTTC CASSQGQDSYNAQFF
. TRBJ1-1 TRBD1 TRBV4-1 TGCGCCAGCAGGCACCCGGGACAGGGGAACACTGAAGCTTTCTTT CASRHPGQGNTEAFF
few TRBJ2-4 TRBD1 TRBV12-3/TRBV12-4 TGTGCCAGCAGTGACTCGGGACAGGGGAACATTCAGTACTTC CASSDSGQGNIQYF
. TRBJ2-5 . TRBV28 TGTGCCAGCAGTACTGTGACAGGTCCCCAAGAGACCCAGTACTTC CASSTVTGPQETQYF
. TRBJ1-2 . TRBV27 TGTGCCAGCAGTTTATCAGGACAGTTCTATGGCTACACCTTC CASSLSGQFYGYTF
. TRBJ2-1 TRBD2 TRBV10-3 TGTGCCATCAGGGGACTAGCGGAAACCTACAATGAGCAGTTCTTC CAIRGLAETYNEQFF
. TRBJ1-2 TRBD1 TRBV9 TGTGCCAGCAGCGGAAGTCACACAGGGGCCGGCTATGGCTACACCTTC CASSGSHTGAGYGYTF
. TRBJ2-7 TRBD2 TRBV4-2 TGTGCCAGCAGCCAAGAGGCGGGGGCTAGCGGGACCTACTACGAGCAGTACTTC CASSQEAGASGTYYEQYF
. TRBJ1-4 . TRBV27 TGTGCCAGCAGTCCCCTAGCGGCTGAAAAACTGTTTTTT CASSPLAAEKLFF
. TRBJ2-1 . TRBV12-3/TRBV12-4 TGTGTCAGCACCCCGGGACTGTTCTACAATGAGCAGTTCTTC CVSTPGLFYNEQFF
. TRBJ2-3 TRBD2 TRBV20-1 TGCAGTGCCACATCTAGCGGGGGGAGCACAGATACGCAGTATTTT CSATSSGGSTDTQYF
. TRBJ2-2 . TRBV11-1 TGTGCCAGCAGCTTTACAGCTTCGAACACCGGGGAGCTGTTTTTT CASSFTASNTGELFF
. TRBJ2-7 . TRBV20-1 TGCAGTGCTAGAAGGTCAGGGGAAAGGGGCGAGCAGTACTTC CSARRSGERGEQYF